Below, one T cell receptor beta chain is given with its context. Its antigen is currently unknown. Time point reported: after neoadjuvant nivolumab, at surgical resection. PBMCs were not maintained or expanded in culture before analysis. This sample is drawn from a study of neoadjuvant anti-PD-1 for oral cavity cancer. Study-level information: Patients without progression received a fourth nivolumab dose around day 43, then surgical resection on days 50-56.

TCRdb's table, derived via immunoSEQ multiplex PCR, lists solely in-frame clones and lacks some. Of roughly 68,000 clones in the sample, around 85% are singletons; the top ten hold roughly 3%. V dropped 0 bases and J dropped 8; count of bases not matched to a gene: 6. The CDR3 contains 16 residues. Germline CDR1 is MNHNY and CDR2 is SVGAGI (reference sequence). Study-wide results and limits: With a few patients per group, TCR findings need larger cohorts.

This sequence originates from a person between 40 and 85 years old with oral cavity squamous cell carcinoma. The V gene is TRBV6-6, the J gene TRBJ2-1; 11 nucleotides match TRBD2. Here the sequenced sample was PBMCs, taken after nivolumab (anti-PD-1) treatment. The CDR3 loop is CASSYSASGGMYEQFF. CDR3 DNA sequence: TGTGCCAGCAGTTACTCCGCTAGCGGGGGGATGTATGAGCAGTTCTTC.